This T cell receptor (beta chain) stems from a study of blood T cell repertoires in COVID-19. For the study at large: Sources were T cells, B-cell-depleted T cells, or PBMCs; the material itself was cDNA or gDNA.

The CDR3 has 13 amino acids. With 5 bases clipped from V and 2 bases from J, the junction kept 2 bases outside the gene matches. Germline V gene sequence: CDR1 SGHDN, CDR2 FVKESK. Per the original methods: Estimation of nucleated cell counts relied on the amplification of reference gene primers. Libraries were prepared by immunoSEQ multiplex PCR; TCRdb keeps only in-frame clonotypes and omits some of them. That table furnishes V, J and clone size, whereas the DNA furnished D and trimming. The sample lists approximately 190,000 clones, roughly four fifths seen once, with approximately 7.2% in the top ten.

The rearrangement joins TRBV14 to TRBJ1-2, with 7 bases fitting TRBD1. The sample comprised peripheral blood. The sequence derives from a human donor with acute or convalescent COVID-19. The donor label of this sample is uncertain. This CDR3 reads CASSEQGNYGYTF. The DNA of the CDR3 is TGTGCCAGCAGCGAACAGGGGAACTATGGCTACACCTTC.